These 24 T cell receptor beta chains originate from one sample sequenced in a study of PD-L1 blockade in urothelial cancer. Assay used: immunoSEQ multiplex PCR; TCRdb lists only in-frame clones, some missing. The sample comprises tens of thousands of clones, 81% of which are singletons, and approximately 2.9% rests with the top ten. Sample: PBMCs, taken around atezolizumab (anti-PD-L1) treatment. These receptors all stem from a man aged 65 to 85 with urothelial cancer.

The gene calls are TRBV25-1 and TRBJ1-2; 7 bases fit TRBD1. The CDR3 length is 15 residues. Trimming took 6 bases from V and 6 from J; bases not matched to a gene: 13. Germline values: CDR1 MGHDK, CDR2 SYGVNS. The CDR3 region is CASSYHTDRLDGYTF. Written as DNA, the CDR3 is TGTGCCAGCAGCTATCATACGGACAGGTTGGATGGCTACACCTTC.

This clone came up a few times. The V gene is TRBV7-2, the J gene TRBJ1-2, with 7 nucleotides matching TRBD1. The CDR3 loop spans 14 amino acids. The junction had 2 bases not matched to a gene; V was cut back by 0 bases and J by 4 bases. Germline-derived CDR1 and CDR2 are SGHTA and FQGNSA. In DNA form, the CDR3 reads TGTGCCAGCAGCTTAGCGGGGACAGCCTATGGCTACACCTTC. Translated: CASSLAGTAYGYTF.

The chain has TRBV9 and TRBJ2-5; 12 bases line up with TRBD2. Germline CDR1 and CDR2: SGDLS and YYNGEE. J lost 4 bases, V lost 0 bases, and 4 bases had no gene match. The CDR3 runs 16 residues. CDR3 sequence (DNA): TGTGCCAGCAGCGTAGGGAAGACTAGCGGGAGAGAGACCCAGTACTTC. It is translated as CASSVGKTSGRETQYF.

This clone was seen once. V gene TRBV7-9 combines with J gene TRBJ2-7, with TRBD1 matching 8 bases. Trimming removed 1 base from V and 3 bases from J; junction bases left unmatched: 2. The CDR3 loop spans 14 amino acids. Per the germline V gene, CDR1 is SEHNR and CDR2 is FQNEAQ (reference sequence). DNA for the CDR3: TGTGCCAGCAGCTTAGGAGGACAGGGCTACGAGCAGTACTTC. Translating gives CASSLGGQGYEQYF.

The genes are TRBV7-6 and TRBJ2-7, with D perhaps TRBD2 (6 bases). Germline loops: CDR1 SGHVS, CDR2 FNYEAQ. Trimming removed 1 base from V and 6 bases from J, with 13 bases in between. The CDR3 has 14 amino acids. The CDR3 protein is CASSLELGGREQYF. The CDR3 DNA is TGTGCCAGCAGCTTAGAATTGGGGGGACGCGAGCAGTACTTC.

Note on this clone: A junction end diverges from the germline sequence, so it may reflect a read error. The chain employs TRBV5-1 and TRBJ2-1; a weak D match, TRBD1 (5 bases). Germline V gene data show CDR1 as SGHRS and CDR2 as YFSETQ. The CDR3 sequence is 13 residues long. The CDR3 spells CASRLEGVDEQFF. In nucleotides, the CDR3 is TGCGCCAGCAGGTTGGAAGGGGTCGATGAGCAGTTCTTC.

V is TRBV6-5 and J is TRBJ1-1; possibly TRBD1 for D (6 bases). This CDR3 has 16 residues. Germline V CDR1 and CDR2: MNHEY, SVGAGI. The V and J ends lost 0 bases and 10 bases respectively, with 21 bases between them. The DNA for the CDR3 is TGTGCCAGCAGTTACTCTCCGGGGGGCCGGACACTGGGAGCTTTCTTT. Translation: CASSYSPGGRTLGAFF.

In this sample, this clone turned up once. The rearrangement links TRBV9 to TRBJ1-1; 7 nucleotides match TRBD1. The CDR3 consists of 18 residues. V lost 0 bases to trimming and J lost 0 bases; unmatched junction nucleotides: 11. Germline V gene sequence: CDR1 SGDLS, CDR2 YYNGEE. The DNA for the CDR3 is TGTGCCAGCAGCGTAGTATCTGGGACAGACTTCATGAACACTGAAGCTTTCTTT. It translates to CASSVVSGTDFMNTEAFF.

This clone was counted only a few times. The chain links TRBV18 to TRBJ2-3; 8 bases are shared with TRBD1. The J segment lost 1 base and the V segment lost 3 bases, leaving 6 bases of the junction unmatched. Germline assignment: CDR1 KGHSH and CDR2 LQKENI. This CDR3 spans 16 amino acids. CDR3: CASSPVPGQGTDTQYF. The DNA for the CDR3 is TGTGCCAGCTCACCCGTTCCGGGACAGGGCACAGATACGCAGTATTTT.

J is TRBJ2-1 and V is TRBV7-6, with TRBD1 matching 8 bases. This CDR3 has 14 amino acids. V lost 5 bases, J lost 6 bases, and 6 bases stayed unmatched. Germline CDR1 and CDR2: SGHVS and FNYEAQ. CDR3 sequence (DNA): TGTGCCAGCAGCCGTGACAGGGGCGGCAATGAGCAGTTCTTC. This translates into CASSRDRGGNEQFF.

CDR3 loop: CASSLELGEGEQFF. In nucleotides, the CDR3 is TGTGCCAGCAGCTTAGAGTTGGGGGAGGGTGAGCAGTTCTTC. V gene TRBV7-2 combines with J gene TRBJ2-1, with TRBD2 matching 7 bases. CDR1 is SGHTA and CDR2 is FQGNSA in the germline V gene. Trimming at V came to 1 base and at J to 9 bases, leaving 6 bases not matched to a gene. The CDR3 covers 14 residues.

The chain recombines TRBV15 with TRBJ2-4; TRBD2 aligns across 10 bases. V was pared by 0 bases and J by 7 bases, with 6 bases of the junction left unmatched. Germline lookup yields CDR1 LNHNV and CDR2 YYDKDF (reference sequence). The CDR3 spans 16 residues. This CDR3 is CATSRDLASGSNIQYF. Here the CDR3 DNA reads TGTGCCACCAGCAGAGATTTGGCTAGCGGGAGTAACATTCAGTACTTC.

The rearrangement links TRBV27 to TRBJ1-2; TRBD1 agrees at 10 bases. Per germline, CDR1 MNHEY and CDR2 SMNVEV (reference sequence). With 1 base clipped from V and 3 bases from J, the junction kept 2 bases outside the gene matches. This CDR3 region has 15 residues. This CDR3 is CASSLYGQGDYGYTF. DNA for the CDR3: TGTGCCAGCAGTTTATATGGACAGGGGGACTATGGCTACACCTTC.

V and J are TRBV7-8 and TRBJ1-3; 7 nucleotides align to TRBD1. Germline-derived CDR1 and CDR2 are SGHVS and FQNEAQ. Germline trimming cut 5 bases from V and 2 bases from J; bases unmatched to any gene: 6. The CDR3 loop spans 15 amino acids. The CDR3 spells CASSLRDSPGNTIYF. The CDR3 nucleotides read TGTGCCAGCAGCCTCCGGGACAGCCCTGGAAACACCATATATTTT.

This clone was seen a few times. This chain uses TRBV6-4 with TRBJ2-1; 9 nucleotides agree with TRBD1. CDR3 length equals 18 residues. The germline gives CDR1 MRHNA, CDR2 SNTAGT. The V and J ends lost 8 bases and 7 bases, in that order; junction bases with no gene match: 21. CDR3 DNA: TGTGCCAGCTCCAAACGTAGGGGACAGGGAGTGTCGACGAATGAGCAGTTCTTC. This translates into CASSKRRGQGVSTNEQFF.

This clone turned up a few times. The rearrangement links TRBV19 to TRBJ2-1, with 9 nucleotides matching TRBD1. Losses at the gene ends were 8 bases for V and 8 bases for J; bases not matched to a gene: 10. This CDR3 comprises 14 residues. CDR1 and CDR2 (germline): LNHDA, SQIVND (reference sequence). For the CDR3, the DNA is TGTGCCAGTCATAGGACAGGGGATATTGATGAGCAGTTCTTC. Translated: CASHRTGDIDEQFF.

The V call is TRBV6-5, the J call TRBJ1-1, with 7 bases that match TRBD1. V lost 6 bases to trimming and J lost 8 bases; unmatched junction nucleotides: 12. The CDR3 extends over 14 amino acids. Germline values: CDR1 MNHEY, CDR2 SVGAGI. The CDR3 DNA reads TGTGCCAGCAGCGAAAGCTCAAGACAGGGAGAAGCTTTCTTT. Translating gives CASSESSRQGEAFF.

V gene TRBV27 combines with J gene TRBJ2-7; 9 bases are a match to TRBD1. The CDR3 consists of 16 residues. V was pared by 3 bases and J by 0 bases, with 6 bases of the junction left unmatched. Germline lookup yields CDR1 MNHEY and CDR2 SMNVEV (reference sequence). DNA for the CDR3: TGTGCCAGCAGTTTGGGTGGACAGGGGTCCTCCTACGAGCAGTACTTC. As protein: CASSLGGQGSSYEQYF.

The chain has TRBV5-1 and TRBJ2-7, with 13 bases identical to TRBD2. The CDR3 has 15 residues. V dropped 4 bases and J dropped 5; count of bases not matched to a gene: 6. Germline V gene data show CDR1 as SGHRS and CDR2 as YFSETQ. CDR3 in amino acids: CASSTGTSGTDEQYF. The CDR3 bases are TGCGCCAGCAGCACTGGGACTAGCGGGACCGACGAGCAGTACTTC.

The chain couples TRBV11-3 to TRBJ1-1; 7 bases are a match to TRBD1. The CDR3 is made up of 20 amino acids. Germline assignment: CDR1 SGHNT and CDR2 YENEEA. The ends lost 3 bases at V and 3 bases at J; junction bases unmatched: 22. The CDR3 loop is CASSFLSVIQGPLVDTEAFF. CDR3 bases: TGTGCCAGCAGCTTCCTCAGCGTTATACAGGGGCCCCTAGTCGACACTGAAGCTTTCTTT.

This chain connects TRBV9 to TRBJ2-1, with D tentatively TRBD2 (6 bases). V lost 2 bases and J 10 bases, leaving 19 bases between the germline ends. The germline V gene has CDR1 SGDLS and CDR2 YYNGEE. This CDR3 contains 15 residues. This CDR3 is CASSVRGKERSEQFF. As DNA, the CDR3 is TGTGCCAGCAGCGTCCGGGGGAAAGAGCGATCCGAGCAGTTCTTC.

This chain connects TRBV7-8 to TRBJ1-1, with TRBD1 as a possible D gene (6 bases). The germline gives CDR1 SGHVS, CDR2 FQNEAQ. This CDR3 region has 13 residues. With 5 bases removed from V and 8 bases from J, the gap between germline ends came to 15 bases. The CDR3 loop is CASSLDGGREAFF. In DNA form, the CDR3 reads TGTGCCAGCAGCCTAGACGGGGGGCGGGAAGCTTTCTTT.

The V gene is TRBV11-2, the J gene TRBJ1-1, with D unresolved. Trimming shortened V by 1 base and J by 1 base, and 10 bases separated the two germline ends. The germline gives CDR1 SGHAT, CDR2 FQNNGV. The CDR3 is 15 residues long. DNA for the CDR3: TGTGCCAGCAGCTTAGTACCGGGTGGGAACACTGAAGCTTTCTTT. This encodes CASSLVPGGNTEAFF.

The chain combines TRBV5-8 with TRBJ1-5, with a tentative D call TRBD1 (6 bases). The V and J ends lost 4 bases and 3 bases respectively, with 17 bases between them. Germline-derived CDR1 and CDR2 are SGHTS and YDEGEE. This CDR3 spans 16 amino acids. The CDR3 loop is CASSPKGGLVNQPQHF. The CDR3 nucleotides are TGTGCCAGCAGCCCGAAGGGGGGGCTCGTCAATCAGCCCCAGCATTTT.